This T cell receptor (beta chain) originates from a study of T cell clones after liver transplantation. The overall study: TCRbeta sequencing after a pre-transplant mixed lymphocyte reaction identified graft-donor-reactive clones, later tracked in post-transplant blood. At least one year of complete immunosuppression withdrawal without enzymes over twice normal defined tolerance.

Some clones are missing from TCRdb's copy, which holds only in-frame ones; the method was immunoSEQ multiplex PCR. This table has more than 95,000 clones, 82% appearing once. The receptor was derived from a human donor who received a liver transplant. The starting material was CD4+ T cells from blood, obtained before liver transplant.

The CDR3: CASSPRGQAYEQYF. The DNA for the CDR3 is TGTGCCAGCAGCCCCAGAGGACAGGCCTACGAGCAGTACTTC. This rearrangement joins TRBV11-3 to TRBJ2-7; 7 bases are a match to TRBD1. The CDR3 sequence is 14 residues long. The V and J ends lost 5 bases and 2 bases, in that order; junction bases with no gene match: 6. In germline, CDR1 is SGHNT, CDR2 YENEEA.